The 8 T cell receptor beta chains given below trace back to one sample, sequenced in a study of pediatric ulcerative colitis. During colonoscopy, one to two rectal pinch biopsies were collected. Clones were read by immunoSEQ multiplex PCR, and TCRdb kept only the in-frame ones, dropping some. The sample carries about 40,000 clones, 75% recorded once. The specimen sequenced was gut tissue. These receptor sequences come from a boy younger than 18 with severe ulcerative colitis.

The CDR3 sequence is CASSEGFYGYTF. In DNA form, the CDR3 reads TGTGCCAGTAGTGAAGGGTTTTATGGCTACACCTTC. The chain carries TRBV19 and TRBJ1-2; the D is unclear. From germline, CDR1 is LNHDA and CDR2 SQIVND (reference sequence). Trimming stripped 5 bases from V and 5 bases from J, with 9 bases between. The CDR3 extends over 12 amino acids.

The CDR3 reads CASGPRKTEAFF. Here the CDR3 DNA reads TGTGCCAGCGGGCCCCGGAAGACTGAAGCTTTCTTT. The chain uses TRBV2 and TRBJ1-1; D gene uncertain. The V gene lost 8 bases and the J gene lost 5 bases, with 12 bases spanning the gap. The CDR3 is 12 residues long. CDR1 and CDR2 (germline): SNHLY, FYNNEI. Complete variable domain (other parts from reference TRBV2 and TRBJ1-1): EPEVTQTPSHQVTQMGQEVILRCVPISNHLYFYWYRQILGQKVEFLVSFYNNEISEKSEIFDDQFSVERPDGSNFTLKIRSTKLEDSAMYFCASGPRKTEAFFGQGTRLTVV.

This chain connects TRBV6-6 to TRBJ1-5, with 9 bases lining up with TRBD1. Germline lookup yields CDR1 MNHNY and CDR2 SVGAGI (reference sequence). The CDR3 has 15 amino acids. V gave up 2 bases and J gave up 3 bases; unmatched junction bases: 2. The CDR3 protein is CASSYGTGPNQPQHF. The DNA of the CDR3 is TGTGCCAGCAGTTACGGGACAGGGCCCAATCAGCCCCAGCATTTT.

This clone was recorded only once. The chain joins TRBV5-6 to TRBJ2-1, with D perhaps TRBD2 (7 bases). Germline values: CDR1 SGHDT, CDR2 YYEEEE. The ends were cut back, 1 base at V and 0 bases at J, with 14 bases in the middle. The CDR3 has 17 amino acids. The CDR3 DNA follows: TGTGCCAGCAGCTTGAGGGGGGGACTAAGCTCCTACAATGAGCAGTTCTTC. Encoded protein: CASSLRGGLSSYNEQFF.

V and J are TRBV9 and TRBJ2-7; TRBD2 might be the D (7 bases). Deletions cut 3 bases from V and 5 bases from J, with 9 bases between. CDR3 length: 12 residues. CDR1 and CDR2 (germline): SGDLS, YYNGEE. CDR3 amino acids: CASSGGGDEQYF. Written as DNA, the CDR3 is TGTGCCAGCAGCGGAGGGGGGGACGAGCAGTACTTC.

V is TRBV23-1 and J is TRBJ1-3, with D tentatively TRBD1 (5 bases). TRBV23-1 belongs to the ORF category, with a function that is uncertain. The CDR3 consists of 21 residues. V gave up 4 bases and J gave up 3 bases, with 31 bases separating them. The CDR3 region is CASSRRLRLDGTPKGGNTIYF. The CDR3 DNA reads TGCGCCAGCAGTCGAAGGCTTCGGCTAGACGGGACGCCGAAGGGTGGAAACACCATATATTTT.

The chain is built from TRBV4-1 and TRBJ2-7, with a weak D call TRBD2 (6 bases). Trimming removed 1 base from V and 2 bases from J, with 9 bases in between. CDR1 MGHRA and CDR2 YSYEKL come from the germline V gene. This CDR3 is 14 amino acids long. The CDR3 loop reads CASSQGDFAYEQYF. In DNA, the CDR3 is TGCGCCAGCAGCCAAGGGGACTTCGCCTACGAGCAGTACTTC.

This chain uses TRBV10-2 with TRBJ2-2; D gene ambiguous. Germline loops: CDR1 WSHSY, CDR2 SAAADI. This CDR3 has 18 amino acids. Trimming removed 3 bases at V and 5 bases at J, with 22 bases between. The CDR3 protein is CASSDSIGENQGTGELFF. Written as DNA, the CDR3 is TGCGCCAGCAGTGACTCCATTGGGGAAAACCAAGGGACCGGGGAGCTGTTTTTT.